A single sample gave rise to the 3 T cell receptor beta chains below, sequenced in a study of cytomegalovirus exposure and HLA in healthy donors. Amplification used 60 Vbeta primers and 13 Jbeta primers. Only in-frame clones appear in the TCRdb table, and some are missing; sequencing was by immunoSEQ multiplex PCR. The sample contains about 78,000 clones, approximately 70% of which appear only once. Sequences were obtained from PBMCs. These receptor sequences come from a middle-aged woman in good health and CMV-seropositive.

CDR3 in amino acids: CASSLLGQTQYF. Written as DNA, the CDR3 is TGTGCCAGCAGCTTGCTCGGTCAGACCCAGTACTTC. The V gene is TRBV5-8, the J gene TRBJ2-5; D remains unclear. CDR1 is SGHTS, CDR2 YDEGEE, per germline. This CDR3 has 12 residues. The V end lost 1 base, the J end lost 6 bases, and 7 bases lay between the germline ends.

V usage is TRBV6-1 and J usage is TRBJ2-3; 7 nucleotides agree with TRBD1. The trim removed 2 bases at V and 3 bases at J, leaving 2 bases unmatched. The CDR3 consists of 14 residues. Germline V gene data show CDR1 as MNHNS and CDR2 as SASEGT. The CDR3 nucleotides are TGTGCCAGCAGTGAACAGGGGGAAACAGATACGCAGTATTTT. Protein product: CASSEQGETDTQYF.

The chain combines TRBV29-1 with TRBJ1-1, with 12 bases fitting TRBD1. The CDR3 covers 13 residues. The germline V gene encodes CDR1 SQVTM and CDR2 ANQGSEA. Trimming took 3 bases from V and 4 from J; bases not matched to a gene: 0. DNA for the CDR3: TGCAGCGTTGAGGGACAGGGGGCCACTGAAGCTTTCTTT. Amino acid sequence: CSVEGQGATEAFF.